In this sample, the clone carrying this T cell receptor beta chain turned up a few times. This specimen belongs to a study of blood T cell repertoires in COVID-19. Study context: Sites across the United States, Italy and Spain contributed samples from acute and convalescent COVID-19. PBMCs, B-cell-depleted T cells, or T cells were the source of the cDNA or gDNA that made up the material.

Original data processing: Amplifying reference gene primers gave estimates of nucleated cell counts. Sequencing was performed with immunoSEQ multiplex PCR; in TCRdb, only in-frame clones are kept and a portion is missing. The V and J calls and clone size are taken from that table; D and trimming were inferred from the DNA. The sample lists about 46,000 clones; 86% were seen once. Germline-derived CDR1 and CDR2 are SEHNR and FQNEAQ (reference sequence). Trimming shortened V by 6 bases and J by 5 bases, and 11 bases separated the two germline ends. The CDR3 loop spans 13 amino acids. The TCR sequence derives from a man aged 55 to 70 with acute or convalescent COVID-19. The J gene is TRBJ2-1, the V gene TRBV7-9; D remains unclear. The specimen was peripheral blood. CDR3 in amino acids: CASSAESHNEQFF. In nucleotides, the CDR3 is TGTGCCAGCAGTGCGGAGTCCCACAATGAGCAGTTCTTC.